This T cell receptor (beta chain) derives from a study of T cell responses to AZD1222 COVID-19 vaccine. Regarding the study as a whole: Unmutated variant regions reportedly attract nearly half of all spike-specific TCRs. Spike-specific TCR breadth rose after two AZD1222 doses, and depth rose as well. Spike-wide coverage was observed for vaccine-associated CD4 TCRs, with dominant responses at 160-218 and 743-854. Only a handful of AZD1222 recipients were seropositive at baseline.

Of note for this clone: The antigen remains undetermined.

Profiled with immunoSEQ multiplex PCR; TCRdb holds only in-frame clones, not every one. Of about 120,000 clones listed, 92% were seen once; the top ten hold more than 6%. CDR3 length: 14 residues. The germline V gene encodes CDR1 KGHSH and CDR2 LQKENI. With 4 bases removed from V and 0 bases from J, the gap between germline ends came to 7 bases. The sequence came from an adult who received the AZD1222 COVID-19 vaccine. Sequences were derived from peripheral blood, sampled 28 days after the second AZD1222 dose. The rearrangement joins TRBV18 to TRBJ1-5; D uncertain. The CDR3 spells CASSRQNSNQPQHF. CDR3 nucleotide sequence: TGTGCCAGCTCACGGCAGAATAGCAATCAGCCCCAGCATTTT.